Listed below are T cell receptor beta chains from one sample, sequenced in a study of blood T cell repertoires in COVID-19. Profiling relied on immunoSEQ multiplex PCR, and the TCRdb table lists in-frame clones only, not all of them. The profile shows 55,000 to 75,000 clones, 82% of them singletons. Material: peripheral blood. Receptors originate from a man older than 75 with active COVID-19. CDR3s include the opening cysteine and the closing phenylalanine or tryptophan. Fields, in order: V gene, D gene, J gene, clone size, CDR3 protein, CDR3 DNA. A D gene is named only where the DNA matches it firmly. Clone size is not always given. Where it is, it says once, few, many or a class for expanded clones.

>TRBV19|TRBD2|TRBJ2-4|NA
CASTSLELAGKNIQYF
TGTGCCAGTACCTCCTTGGAGCTAGCGGGCAAAAACATTCAGTACTTC
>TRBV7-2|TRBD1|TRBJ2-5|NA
CASSPRGRLEPDQETQYF
TGTGCCAGCAGCCCCAGGGGGCGCTTAGAGCCGGACCAAGAGACCCAGTACTTC
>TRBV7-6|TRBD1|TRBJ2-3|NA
CASSLGTGRSTDTQYF
TGTGCCAGCAGCTTAGGGACAGGGAGAAGCACAGATACGCAGTATTTT
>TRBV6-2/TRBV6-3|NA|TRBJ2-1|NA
CASSYSATPHNEQFF
TGTGCCAGCAGTTACTCGGCAACCCCTCACAATGAGCAGTTCTTC
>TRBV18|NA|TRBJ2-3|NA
CASSPLSRDMSTDTQYF
TGTGCCAGCTCACCATTGAGCCGGGACATGAGCACAGATACGCAGTATTTT
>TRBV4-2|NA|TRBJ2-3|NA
CASSQGTGLTSTDTQYF
TGTGCCAGCAGCCAAGGTACCGGACTTACTAGCACAGATACGCAGTATTTT
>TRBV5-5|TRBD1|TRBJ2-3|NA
CASSTRDSYTQYF
TGTGCCAGCAGCACCCGGGACAGCTATACGCAGTATTTT
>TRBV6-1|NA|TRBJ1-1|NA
CASSEWQGGTNTEAFF
TGTGCCAGCAGTGAATGGCAGGGAGGGACGAACACTGAAGCTTTCTTT
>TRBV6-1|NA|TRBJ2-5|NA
CASSEMGLGWETQYF
TGTGCCAGCAGTGAAATGGGACTTGGGTGGGAGACCCAGTACTTC
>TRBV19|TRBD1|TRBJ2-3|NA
CASSIMTGMDTQYF
TGTGCCAGTAGTATCATGACAGGGATGGATACGCAGTATTTT
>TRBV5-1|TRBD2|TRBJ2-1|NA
CASSLGPAGGYNEQFF
TGCGCCAGCAGCTTGGGGCCGGCGGGGGGCTACAATGAGCAGTTCTTC
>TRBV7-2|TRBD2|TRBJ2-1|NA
CASREGLAGAGEQFF
TGTGCCAGCAGGGAGGGACTAGCGGGGGCGGGTGAGCAGTTCTTC
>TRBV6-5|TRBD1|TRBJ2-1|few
CASMGGQGHYNEQFF
TGTGCCAGCATGGGGGGACAGGGGCATTACAATGAGCAGTTCTTC
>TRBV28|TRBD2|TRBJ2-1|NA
CASNTAGGQKYNEQFF
TGTGCCAGCAACACAGCGGGGGGACAAAAATACAATGAGCAGTTCTTC
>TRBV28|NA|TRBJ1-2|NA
CASSLSHQIYGYTF
TGTGCCAGCAGTTTAAGTCACCAGATCTATGGCTACACCTTC
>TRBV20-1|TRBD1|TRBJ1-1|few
CRGDRNTEAFF
TGCAGGGGGGACAGGAACACTGAAGCTTTCTTT
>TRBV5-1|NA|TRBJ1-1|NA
CASSLVGESVNTEAFF
TGCGCCAGCAGCTTGGTGGGAGAGAGCGTTAACACTGAAGCTTTCTTT
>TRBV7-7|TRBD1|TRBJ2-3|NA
CASSLQGAGDTQYF
TGTGCTAGCAGCCTCCAGGGGGCAGGAGATACGCAGTATTTT
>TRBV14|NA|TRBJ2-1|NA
CASSHSQGRTEQFF
TGTGCCAGCAGCCACAGTCAGGGTAGGACTGAGCAGTTCTTC
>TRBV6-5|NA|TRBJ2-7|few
CASSYSGGEHEQYF
TGTGCCAGCAGTTACTCGGGGGGAGAGCACGAGCAGTACTTC
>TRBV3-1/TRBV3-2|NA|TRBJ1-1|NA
CASSQTFNENTEAFF
TGTGCCAGCAGCCAAACTTTCAACGAGAACACTGAAGCTTTCTTT
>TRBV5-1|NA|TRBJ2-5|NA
CASSLGQIQETQYF
TGCGCCAGCAGCTTGGGTCAGATCCAAGAGACCCAGTACTTC
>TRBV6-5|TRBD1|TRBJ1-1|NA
CASRPDRGMNTEAFF
TGTGCCAGCAGACCTGACAGGGGCATGAACACTGAAGCTTTCTTT
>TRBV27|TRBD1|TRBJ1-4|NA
CASSRGQGYVGGREKLFF
TGTGCCAGCAGTCGGGGACAGGGTTATGTCGGGGGGCGTGAAAAACTGTTTTTT
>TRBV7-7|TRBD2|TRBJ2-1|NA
CASSLRHGGTSSYNEQFF
TGTGCCAGCAGCTTACGCCACGGGGGGACGAGCTCCTACAATGAGCAGTTCTTC
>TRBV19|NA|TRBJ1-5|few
CASSISGGSNQPQHF
TGTGCCAGTAGTATTTCCGGGGGTAGCAATCAGCCCCAGCATTTT
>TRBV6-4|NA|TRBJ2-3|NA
CASSGEAGSTDTQYF
TGTGCCAGCAGTGGGGAAGCGGGTAGCACAGATACGCAGTATTTT
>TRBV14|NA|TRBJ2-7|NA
CASSQPHSGYEQYF
TGTGCCAGCAGCCAACCGCACTCGGGCTACGAGCAGTACTTC
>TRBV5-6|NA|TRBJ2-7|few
CASSSTGRTYEQYF
TGTGCCAGCAGCTCGACAGGCAGAACCTACGAGCAGTACTTC
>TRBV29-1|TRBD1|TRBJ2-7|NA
CSVENPGQGIEQYF
TGCAGCGTTGAAAATCCGGGACAGGGTATCGAGCAGTACTTC
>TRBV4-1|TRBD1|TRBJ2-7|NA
CASSQDRDSLLYEQYF
TGCGCCAGCAGCCAAGACCGGGACAGTCTCCTCTACGAGCAGTACTTC
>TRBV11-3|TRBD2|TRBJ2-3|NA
CASSRSGTGSDTQYF
TGTGCCAGCAGCCGTAGCGGGACGGGATCAGATACGCAGTATTTT
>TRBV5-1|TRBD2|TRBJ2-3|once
CASSNDGTSGSTDTQYF
TGCGCCAGCAGCAACGATGGGACTAGCGGAAGCACAGATACGCAGTATTTT
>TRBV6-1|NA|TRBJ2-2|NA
CASSEDLTGELFF
TGTGCCAGCAGTGAAGATCTGACCGGGGAGCTGTTTTTT
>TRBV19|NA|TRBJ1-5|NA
CASSVGEGRGFQPQHF
TGTGCCAGTAGTGTGGGTGAAGGACGGGGGTTCCAGCCCCAGCATTTT
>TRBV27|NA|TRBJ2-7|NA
CASSLKQTHSYEQYF
TGTGCCAGCAGTTTGAAACAGACCCACTCCTACGAGCAGTACTTC
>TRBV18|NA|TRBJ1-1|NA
CASFLLGGTEAFF
TGTGCCAGCTTTTTACTAGGGGGCACTGAAGCTTTCTTT
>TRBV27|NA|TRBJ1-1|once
CASSPRTTARNTEAFF
TGTGCCAGCAGTCCAAGGACGACAGCGCGGAACACTGAAGCTTTCTTT
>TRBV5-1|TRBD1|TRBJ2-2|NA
CASSSQPSQGATGELFF
TGCGCCAGCAGCTCGCAGCCCTCACAGGGGGCCACCGGGGAGCTGTTTTTT
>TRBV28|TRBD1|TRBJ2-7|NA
CASRRPDRGLEQYF
TGTGCCAGCCGACGCCCCGACAGGGGCTTGGAGCAGTACTTC
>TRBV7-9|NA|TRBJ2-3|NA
CASSPVDTQYF
TGTGCCAGCAGCCCCGTGGATACGCAGTATTTT
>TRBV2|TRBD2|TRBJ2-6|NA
CASSGIGGGLSGANVLTF
TGTGCCAGCAGTGGTATCGGGGGGGGCTTATCTGGGGCCAACGTCCTGACTTTC
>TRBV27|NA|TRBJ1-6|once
CASSLLAQTVSYNSPLHF
TGTGCCAGCAGTTTATTGGCCCAGACAGTCTCCTATAATTCACCCCTCCACTTT
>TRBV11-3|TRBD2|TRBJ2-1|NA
CASSLVASGRSAEQFF
TGTGCCAGCAGCTTAGTGGCTAGCGGGCGGTCGGCTGAGCAGTTCTTC
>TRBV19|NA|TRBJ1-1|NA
CASSISDRKAFF
TGTGCCAGTAGTATATCAGACAGGAAAGCTTTCTTT
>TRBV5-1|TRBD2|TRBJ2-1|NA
CASSVPLAGIYNEQFF
TGCGCCAGCAGCGTCCCCCTAGCGGGGATCTACAATGAGCAGTTCTTC
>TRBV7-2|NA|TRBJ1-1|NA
CASSSTGNTEAFF
TGTGCCAGCAGCTCAACAGGGAACACTGAAGCTTTCTTT
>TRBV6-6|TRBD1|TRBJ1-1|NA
CASSPLPGQGLNTEAFF
TGTGCCAGCAGTCCGCTACCGGGACAGGGTTTGAACACTGAAGCTTTCTTT